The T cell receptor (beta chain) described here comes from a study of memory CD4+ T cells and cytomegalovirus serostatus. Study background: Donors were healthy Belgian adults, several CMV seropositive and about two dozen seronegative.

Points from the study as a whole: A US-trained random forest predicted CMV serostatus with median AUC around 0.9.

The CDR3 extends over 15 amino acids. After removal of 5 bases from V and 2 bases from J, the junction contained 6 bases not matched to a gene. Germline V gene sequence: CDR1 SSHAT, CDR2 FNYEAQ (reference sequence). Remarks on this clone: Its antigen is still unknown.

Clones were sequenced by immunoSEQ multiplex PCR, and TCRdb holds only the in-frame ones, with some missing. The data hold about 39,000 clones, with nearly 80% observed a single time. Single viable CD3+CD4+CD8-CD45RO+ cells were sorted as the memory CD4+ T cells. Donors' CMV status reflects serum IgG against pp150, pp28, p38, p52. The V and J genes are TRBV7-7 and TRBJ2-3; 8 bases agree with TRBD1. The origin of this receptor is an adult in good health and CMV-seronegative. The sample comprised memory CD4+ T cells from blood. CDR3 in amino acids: CASSKQGGSTDTQYF. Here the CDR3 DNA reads TGTGCCAGCAGCAAACAGGGGGGATCCACAGATACGCAGTATTTT.